This is a list of T cell receptor beta chains from one sample in a study of OX40 agonist ivuxolimab in advanced cancers. TCRdb's copy holds only in-frame clones and misses some; the assay was immunoSEQ multiplex PCR. This sample has some 14,000 clones; 70% to 80% occur once, and the top ten carry under 45%. The sequenced sample was CD4+ or CD8+ T cells sorted from blood, obtained in a trial of the OX40 agonist ivuxolimab. All receptors derive from an adult with an advanced solid tumor such as melanoma, head and neck, liver or kidney cancer. Each CDR3 is given with its conserved first and last residue. D genes are given only for firm matches. Expanded clones get a size class; other rows say once, few or many, or leave the size out.

.	.	TRBJ1-6	TRBV30	CAWVPSYRVFGSPLHF	TGTGCCTGGGTACCCTCGTACCGGGTTTTTGGTTCACCCCTCCACTTT
.	TRBD1	TRBJ2-2	TRBV5-1	CASSLAGGTGGPSGSTGELFF	TGCGCCAGCAGCTTGGCCGGGGGGACAGGGGGCCCCTCCGGGTCTACCGGGGAGCTGTTTTTT
.	.	TRBJ2-1	TRBV7-8	CASSVATSNEQFF	TGTGCCAGCAGCGTAGCGACTAGCAATGAGCAGTTCTTC
.	.	TRBJ2-1	TRBV28	CASRRDGGYNEQFF	TGTGCCAGCAGGAGGGACGGGGGCTACAATGAGCAGTTCTTC
once	.	TRBJ1-3	TRBV5-6	CASSLGSGNTIYF	TGTGCCAGCAGCTTGGGCTCTGGAAACACCATATATTTT
.	.	TRBJ2-7	TRBV4-2	CASSRPNRYEQYF	TGTGCCAGCAGCCGCCCCAACCGCTACGAGCAGTACTTC
.	TRBD2	TRBJ2-1	TRBV11-2	CASSLGLSLYNEQFF	TGTGCCAGCAGCCTGGGACTAAGTCTCTACAATGAGCAGTTCTTC
.	.	TRBJ1-1	TRBV28	CASSLGGMGEAFF	TGTGCCAGCAGTTTGGGGGGGATGGGTGAAGCTTTCTTT
.	TRBD1	TRBJ2-3	TRBV6-4	CASSNGQGSTDTQYF	TGTGCCAGCAGTAACGGACAGGGTAGCACAGATACGCAGTATTTT
.	.	TRBJ2-1	TRBV4-1	CASSQVGSSYNEQFF	TGCGCCAGCAGCCAAGTGGGCTCGTCCTACAATGAGCAGTTCTTC
.	.	TRBJ2-6	TRBV27	CASRPQEFISRANVLTF	TGTGCCAGCCGCCCCCAGGAATTCATAAGCCGGGCCAACGTCCTGACTTTC
.	.	TRBJ2-7	TRBV13	CASSLEGGHSYEQYF	TGTGCCAGCAGCTTAGAGGGCGGCCACTCCTACGAGCAGTACTTC
.	.	TRBJ2-1	TRBV27	CASSLWGDEQFF	TGTGCCAGCAGTTTATGGGGGGATGAGCAGTTCTTC
.	TRBD2	TRBJ2-3	TRBV4-2	CASSRSGLAGVSFTDTQYF	TGTGCCAGCAGCCGATCGGGACTAGCGGGAGTAAGCTTCACAGATACGCAGTATTTT
once	.	TRBJ2-7	TRBV27	CASSLVWGTGYYEQYF	TGTGCCAGCAGTTTAGTTTGGGGGACTGGATACTACGAGCAGTACTTC